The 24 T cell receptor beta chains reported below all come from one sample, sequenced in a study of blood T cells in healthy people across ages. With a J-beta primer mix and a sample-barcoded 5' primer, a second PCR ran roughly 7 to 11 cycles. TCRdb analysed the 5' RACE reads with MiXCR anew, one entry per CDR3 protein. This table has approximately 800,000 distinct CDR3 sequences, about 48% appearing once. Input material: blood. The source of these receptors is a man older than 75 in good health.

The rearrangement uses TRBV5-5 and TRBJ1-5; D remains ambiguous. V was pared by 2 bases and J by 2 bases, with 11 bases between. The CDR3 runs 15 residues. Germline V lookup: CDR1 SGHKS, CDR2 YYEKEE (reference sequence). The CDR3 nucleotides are TGTGCCAGCAGCTTAACCCCGGCGGGCAATCAGCCCCAGCATTTT. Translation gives CASSLTPAGNQPQHF. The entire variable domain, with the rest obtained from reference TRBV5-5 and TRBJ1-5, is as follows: DAGVTQSPTHLIKTRGQQVTLRCSPISGHKSVSWYQQVLGQGPQFIFQYYEKEERGRGNFPDRFSARQFPNYSSELNVNALLLGDSALYLCASSLTPAGNQPQHFGDGTRLSIL.

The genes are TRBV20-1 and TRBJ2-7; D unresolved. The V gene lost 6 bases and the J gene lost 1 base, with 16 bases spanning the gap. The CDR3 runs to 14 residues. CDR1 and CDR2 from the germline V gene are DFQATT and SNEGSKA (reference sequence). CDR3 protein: CSARPEPFSYEQYF. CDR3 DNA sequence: TGCAGTGCCAGACCTGAACCTTTTTCCTACGAGCAGTACTTC.

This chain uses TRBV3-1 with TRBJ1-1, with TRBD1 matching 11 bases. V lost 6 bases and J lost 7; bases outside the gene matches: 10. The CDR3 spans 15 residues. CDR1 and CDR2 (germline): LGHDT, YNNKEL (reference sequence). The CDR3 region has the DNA TGTGCCAGCAGTCCCGGGACAGGGGGTTTGGTTGAAGCTTTCTTT. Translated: CASSPGTGGLVEAFF.

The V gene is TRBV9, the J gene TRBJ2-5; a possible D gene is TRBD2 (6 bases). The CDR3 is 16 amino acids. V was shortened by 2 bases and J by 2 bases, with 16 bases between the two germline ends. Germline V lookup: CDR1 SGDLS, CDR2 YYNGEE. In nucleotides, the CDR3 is TGTGCCAGCAGCGTGGCCCCGGGACTGCAACAAGAGACCCAGTACTTC. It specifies CASSVAPGLQQETQYF.

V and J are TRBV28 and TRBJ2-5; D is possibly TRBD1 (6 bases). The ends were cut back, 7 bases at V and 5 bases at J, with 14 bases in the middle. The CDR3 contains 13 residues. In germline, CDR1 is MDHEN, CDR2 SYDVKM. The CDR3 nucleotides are TGTGCCAGCACTCAGGGGCTCGGGGAGACCCAGTACTTC. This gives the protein CASTQGLGETQYF.

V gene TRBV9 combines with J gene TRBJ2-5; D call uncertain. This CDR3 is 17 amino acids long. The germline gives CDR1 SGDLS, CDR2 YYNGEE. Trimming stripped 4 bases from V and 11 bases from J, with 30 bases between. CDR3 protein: CASSPGLGKLGSGEQYF. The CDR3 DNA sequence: TGTGCCAGCAGCCCAGGTCTGGGGAAGCTGGGATCGGGTGAGCAGTACTTC.

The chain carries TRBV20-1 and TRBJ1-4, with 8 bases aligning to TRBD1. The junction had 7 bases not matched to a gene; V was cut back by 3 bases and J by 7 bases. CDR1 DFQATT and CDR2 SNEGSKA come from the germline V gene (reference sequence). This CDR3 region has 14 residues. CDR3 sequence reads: CSARRQGQGEKLFF. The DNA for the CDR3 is TGCAGTGCTAGGCGACAGGGGCAGGGTGAAAAACTGTTTTTT.

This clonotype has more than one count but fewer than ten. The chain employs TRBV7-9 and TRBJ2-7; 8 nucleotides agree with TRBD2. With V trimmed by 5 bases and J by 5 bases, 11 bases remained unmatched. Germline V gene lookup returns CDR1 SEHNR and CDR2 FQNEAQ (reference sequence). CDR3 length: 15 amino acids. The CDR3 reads CASSPPGLGVHEQYF. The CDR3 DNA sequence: TGTGCCAGCAGCCCTCCGGGACTAGGAGTCCACGAGCAGTACTTC.

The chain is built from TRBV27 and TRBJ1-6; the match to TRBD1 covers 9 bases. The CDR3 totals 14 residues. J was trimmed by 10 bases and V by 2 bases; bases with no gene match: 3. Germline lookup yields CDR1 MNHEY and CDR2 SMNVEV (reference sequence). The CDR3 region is CASSLAQGASPLHF. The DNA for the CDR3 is TGTGCCAGCAGTTTAGCACAGGGGGCATCACCCCTCCACTTT.

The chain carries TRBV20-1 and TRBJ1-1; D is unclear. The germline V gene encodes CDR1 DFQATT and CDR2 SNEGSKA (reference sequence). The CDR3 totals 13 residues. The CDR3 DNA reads TGCCGGCTAGTGCGGCAGCCGAACACTGAAGCTTTCTTT. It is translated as CRLVRQPNTEAFF.

CDR3 nucleotides: TGTGCCATCAGTGAGTTTGTGAATTCGGAGACCCAGTACTTC. The encoded protein is CAISEFVNSETQYF. This chain uses TRBV10-3 with TRBJ2-7; D is unclear. The DNA end favors TRBJ2-5, so the J call may be wrong. This CDR3 has 14 residues. From germline, CDR1 is ENHRY and CDR2 SYGVKD.

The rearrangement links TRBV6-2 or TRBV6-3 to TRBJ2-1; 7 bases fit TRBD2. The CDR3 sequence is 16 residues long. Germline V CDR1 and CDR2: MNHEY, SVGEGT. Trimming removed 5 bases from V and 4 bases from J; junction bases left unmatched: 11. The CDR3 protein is CASSTSRDYLYNEQFF. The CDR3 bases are TGTGCCAGCAGTACAAGCCGGGACTACCTATACAATGAGCAGTTCTTC.

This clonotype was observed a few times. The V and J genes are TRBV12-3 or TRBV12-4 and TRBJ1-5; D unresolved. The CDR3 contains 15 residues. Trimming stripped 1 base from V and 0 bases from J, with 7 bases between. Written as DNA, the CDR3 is TGTGCCAGCAGTTTAGGTGTTCTTAGCAATCAGCCCCAGCATTTT. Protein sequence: CASSLGVLSNQPQHF.

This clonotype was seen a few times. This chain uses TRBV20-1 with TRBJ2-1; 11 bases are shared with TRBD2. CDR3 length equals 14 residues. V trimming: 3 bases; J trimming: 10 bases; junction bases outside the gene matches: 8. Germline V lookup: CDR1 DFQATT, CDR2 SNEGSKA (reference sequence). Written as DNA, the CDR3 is TGCAGTGCTAGCCTACCTTGGACTAGCGGGGAGCAGTTCTTC. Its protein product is CSASLPWTSGEQFF.

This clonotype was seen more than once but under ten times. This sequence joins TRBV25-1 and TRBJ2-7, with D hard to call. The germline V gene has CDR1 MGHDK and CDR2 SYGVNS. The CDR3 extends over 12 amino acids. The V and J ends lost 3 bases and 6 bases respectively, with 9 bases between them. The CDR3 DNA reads TGTGCCAGCAGTGACCTACAACGCGAGCAGTACTTC. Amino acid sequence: CASSDLQREQYF.

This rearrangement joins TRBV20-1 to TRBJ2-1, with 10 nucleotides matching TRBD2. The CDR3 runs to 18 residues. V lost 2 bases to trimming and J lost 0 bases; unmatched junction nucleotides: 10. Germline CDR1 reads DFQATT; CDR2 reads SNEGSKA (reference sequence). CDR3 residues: CSARIRTSGQSSYNEQFF. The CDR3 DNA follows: TGCAGTGCTAGAATTAGGACTAGCGGCCAGAGCTCCTACAATGAGCAGTTCTTC.

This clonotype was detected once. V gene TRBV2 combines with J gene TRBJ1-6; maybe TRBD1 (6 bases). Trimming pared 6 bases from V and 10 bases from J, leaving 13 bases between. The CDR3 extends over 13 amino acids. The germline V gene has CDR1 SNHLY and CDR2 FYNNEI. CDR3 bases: TGTGCCAGCAGCAGGGGCCAGGGGTCACCCCTCCACTTT. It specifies CASSRGQGSPLHF.

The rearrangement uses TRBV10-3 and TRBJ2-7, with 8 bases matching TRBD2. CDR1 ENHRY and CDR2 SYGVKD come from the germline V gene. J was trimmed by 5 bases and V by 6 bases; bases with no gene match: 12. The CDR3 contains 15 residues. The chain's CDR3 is CAIRPSGGAGHEQYF. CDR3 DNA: TGTGCCATCAGGCCCAGCGGGGGCGCCGGCCACGAGCAGTACTTC.

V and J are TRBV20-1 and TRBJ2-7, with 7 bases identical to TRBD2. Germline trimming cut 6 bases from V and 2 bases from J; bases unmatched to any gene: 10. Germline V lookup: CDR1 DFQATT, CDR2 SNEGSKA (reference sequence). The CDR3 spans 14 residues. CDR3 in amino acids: CSALLGGGTYEQYF. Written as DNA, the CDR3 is TGCAGTGCCCTCTTGGGGGGAGGGACCTACGAGCAGTACTTC.

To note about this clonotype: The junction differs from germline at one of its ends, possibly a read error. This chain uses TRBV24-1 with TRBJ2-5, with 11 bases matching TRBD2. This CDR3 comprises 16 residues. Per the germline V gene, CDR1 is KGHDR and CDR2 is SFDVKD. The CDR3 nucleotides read TGCGCCACCAGTGATTGGACTAGCGGGCAGCAAGAGACCCAGTACTTC. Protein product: CATSDWTSGQQETQYF.

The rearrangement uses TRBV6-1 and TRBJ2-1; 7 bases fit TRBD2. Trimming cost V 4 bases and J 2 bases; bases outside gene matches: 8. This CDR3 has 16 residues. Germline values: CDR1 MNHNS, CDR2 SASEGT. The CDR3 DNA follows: TGTGCCAGCAGTGCAGGGCGGGAGTTCCCCTACAATGAGCAGTTCTTC. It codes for CASSAGREFPYNEQFF.

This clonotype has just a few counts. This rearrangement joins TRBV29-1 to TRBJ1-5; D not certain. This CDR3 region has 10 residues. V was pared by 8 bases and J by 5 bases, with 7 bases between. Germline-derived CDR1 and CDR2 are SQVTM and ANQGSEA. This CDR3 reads CSPVDQPQHF. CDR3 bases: TGCAGCCCAGTAGATCAGCCCCAGCATTTT. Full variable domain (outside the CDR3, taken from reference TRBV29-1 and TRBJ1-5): SAVISQKPSRDICQRGTSLTIQCQVDSQVTMMFWYRQQPGQSLTLIATANQGSEATYESGFVIDKFPISRPNLTFSTLTVSNMSPEDSSIYLCSPVDQPQHFGDGTRLSIL.

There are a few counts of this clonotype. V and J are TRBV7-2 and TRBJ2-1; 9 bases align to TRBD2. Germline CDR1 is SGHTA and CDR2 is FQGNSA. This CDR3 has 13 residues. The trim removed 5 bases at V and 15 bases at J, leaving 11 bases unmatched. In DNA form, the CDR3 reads TGTGCCAGCAGCGCCTATTTAGCGGGGGTGGGGTTCTTC. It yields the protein CASSAYLAGVGFF.

CDR3 DNA sequence: TGTGCCAGCAGTCCCCTGATGGGACAGGGGATTTATGAGCAGTTCTTC. Translating gives CASSPLMGQGIYEQFF. This chain uses TRBV28 with TRBJ2-1; 10 bases agree with TRBD1. The germline V gene has CDR1 MDHEN and CDR2 SYDVKM. CDR3 length: 16 residues. V gave up 5 bases and J gave up 8 bases; unmatched junction bases: 12.